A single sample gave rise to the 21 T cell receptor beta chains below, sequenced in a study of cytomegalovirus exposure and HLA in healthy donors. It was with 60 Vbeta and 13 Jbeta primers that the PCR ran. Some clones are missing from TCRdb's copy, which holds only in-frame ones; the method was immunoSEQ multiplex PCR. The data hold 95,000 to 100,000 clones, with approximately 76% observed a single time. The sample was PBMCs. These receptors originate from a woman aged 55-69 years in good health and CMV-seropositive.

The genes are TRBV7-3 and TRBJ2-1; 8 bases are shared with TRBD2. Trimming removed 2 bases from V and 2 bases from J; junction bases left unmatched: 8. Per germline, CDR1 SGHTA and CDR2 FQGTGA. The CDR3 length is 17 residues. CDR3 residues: CASSLLSSGHTYNEQFF. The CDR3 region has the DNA TGTGCCAGCAGCTTACTTTCTAGCGGGCATACCTACAATGAGCAGTTCTTC.

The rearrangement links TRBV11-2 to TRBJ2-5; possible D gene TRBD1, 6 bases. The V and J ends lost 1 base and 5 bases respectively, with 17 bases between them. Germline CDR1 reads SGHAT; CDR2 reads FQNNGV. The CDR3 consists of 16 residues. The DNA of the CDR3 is TGTGCCAGCAGCTTAGGCCGGCCAGGGGCGGGTGAGACCCAGTACTTC. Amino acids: CASSLGRPGAGETQYF.

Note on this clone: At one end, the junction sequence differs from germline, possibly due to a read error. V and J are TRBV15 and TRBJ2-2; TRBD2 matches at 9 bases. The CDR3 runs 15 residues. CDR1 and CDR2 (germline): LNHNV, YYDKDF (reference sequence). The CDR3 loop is CATCRSSGMTGELFF. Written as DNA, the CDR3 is TGTGCCACCTGCAGATCTAGCGGGATGACCGGGGAGCTGTTTTTT.

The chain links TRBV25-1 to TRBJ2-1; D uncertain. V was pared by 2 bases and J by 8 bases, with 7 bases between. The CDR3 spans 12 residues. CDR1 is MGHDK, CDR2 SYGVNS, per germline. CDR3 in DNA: TGTGCCAGCAGTGAACTACCACATGAGCAGTTCTTC. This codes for CASSELPHEQFF. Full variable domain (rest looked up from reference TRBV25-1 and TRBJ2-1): EADIYQTPRYLVIGTGKKITLECSQTMGHDKMYWYQQDPGMELHLIHYSYGVNSTEKGDLSSESTVSRIRTEHFPLTLESARPSHTSQYLCASSELPHEQFFGPGTRLTVL.

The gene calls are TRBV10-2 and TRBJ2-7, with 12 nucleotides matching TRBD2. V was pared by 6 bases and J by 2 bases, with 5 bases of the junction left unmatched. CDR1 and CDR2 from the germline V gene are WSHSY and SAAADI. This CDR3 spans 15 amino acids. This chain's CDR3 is CASRETSGGPYEQYF. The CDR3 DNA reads TGCGCCAGCAGGGAGACTAGCGGGGGTCCCTACGAGCAGTACTTC.

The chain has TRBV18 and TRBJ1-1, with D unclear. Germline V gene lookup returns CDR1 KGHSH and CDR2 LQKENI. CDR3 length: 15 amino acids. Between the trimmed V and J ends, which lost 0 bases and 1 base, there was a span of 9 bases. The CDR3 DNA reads TGTGCCAGCTCACCACCGGCAGTTGGGAACACTGAAGCTTTCTTT. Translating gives CASSPPAVGNTEAFF.

This chain's CDR3 is CASSQELRAWQYF. CDR3 bases: TGCGCCAGCAGCCAAGAGTTACGCGCCTGGCAGTACTTC. The genes are TRBV4-1 and TRBJ2-7; D gene unclear. The CDR3 has 13 residues. Looked up from germline, CDR1 is MGHRA and CDR2 is YSYEKL. Trimming removed 0 bases from V and 9 bases from J, with 12 bases in between.

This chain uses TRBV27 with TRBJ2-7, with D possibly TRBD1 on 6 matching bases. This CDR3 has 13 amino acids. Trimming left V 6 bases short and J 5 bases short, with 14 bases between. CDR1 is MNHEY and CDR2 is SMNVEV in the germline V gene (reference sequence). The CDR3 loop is CASRKGEWNEQYF. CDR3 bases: TGTGCCAGCAGAAAGGGGGAATGGAACGAGCAGTACTTC.

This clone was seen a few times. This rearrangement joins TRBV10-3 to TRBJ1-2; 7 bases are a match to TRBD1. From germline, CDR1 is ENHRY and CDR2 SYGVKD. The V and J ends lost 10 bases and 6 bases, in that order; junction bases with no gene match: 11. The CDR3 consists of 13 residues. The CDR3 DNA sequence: TGTGCCAGCAAAACAGGGGAAAAGGATGGCTACACCTTC. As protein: CASKTGEKDGYTF.

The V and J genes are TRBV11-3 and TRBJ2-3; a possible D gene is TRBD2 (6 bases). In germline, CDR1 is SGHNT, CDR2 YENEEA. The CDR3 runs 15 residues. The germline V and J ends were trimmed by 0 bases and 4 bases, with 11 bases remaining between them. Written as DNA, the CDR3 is TGTGCCAGCAGCTTAGAGGGACTTCCGTCAGATACGCAGTATTTT. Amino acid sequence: CASSLEGLPSDTQYF.

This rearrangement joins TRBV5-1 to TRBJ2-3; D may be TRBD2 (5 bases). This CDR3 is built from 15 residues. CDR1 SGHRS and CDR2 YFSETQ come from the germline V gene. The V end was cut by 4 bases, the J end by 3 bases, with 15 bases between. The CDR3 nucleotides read TGCGCCAGCAGCCTCGGCCACGGCGGGACAGATACGCAGTATTTT. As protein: CASSLGHGGTDTQYF. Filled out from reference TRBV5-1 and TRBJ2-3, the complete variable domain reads KAGVTQTPRYLIKTRGQQVTLSCSPISGHRSVSWYQQTPGQGLQFLFEYFSETQRNKGNFPGRFSGRQFSNSRSEMNVSTLELGDSALYLCASSLGHGGTDTQYFGPGTRLTVL.

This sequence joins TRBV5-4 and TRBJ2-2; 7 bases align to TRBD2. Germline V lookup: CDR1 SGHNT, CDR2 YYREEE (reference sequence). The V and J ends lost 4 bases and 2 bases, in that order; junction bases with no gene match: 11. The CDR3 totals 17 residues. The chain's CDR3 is CASSLLLSGINTGELFF. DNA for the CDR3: TGTGCCAGCAGCCTGCTTTTGAGCGGGATTAACACCGGGGAGCTGTTTTTT. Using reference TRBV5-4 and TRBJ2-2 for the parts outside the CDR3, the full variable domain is ETGVTQSPTHLIKTRGQQVTLRCSSQSGHNTVSWYQQALGQGPQFIFQYYREEENGRGNFPPRFSGLQFPNYSSELNVNALELDDSALYLCASSLLLSGINTGELFFGEGSRLTVL.

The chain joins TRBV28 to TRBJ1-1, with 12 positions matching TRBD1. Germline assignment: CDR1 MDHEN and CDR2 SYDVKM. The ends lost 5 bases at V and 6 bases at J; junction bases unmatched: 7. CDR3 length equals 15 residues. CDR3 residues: CASSQGTGGVAEAFF. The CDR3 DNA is TGTGCCAGCAGTCAAGGGACAGGGGGCGTCGCTGAAGCTTTCTTT. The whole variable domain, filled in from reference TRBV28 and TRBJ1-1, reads DVKVTQSSRYLVKRTGEKVFLECVQDMDHENMFWYRQDPGLGLRLIYFSYDVKMKEKGDIPEGYSVSREKKERFSLILESASTNQTSMYLCASSQGTGGVAEAFFGQGTRLTVV.

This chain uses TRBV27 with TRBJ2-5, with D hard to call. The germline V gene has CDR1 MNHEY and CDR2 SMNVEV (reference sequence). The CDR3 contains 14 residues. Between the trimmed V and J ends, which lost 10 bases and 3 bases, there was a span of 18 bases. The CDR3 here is CATRTYGQEETQYF. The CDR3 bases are TGTGCCACCAGGACGTATGGGCAAGAAGAGACCCAGTACTTC.

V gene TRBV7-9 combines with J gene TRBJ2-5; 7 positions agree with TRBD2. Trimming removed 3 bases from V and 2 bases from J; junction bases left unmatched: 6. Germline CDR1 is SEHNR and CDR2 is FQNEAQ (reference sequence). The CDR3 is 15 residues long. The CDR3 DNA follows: TGTGCCAGCAGCTTTCGGGAGGCCCGACAAGAGACCCAGTACTTC. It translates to CASSFREARQETQYF.

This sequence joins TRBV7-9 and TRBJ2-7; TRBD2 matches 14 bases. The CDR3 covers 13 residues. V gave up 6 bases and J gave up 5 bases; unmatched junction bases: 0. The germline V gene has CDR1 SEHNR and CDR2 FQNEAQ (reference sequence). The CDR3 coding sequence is TGTGCCAGCAGGGGACTAGCGGGAGACGAGCAGTACTTC. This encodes CASRGLAGDEQYF.

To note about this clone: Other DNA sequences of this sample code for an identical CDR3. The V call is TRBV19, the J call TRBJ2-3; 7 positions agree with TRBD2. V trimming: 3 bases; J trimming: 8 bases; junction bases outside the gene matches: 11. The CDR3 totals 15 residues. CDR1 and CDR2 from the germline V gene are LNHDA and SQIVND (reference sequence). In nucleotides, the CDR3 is TGTGCCAGTAGTATTGAGGGAGGGGTGCATACTACGCAGTATTTT. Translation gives CASSIEGGVHTTQYF. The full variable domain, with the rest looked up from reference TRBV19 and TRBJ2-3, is DGGITQSPKYLFRKEGQNVTLSCEQNLNHDAMYWYRQDPGQGLRLIYYSQIVNDFQKGDIAEGYSVSREKKESFPLTVTSAQKNPTAFYLCASSIEGGVHTTQYFGPGTRLTVL.

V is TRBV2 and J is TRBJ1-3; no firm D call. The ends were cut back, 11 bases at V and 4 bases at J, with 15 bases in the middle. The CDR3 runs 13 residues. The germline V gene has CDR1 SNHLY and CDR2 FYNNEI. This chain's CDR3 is CAYSNNPGNTIYF. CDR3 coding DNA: TGTGCCTACAGCAACAATCCAGGAAACACCATATATTTT.

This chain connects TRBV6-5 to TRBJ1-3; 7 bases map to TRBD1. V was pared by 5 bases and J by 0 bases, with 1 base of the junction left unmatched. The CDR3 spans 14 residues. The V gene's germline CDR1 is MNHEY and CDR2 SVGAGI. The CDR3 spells CASSTGASGNTIYF. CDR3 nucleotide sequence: TGTGCCAGCAGTACAGGGGCCTCTGGAAACACCATATATTTT.

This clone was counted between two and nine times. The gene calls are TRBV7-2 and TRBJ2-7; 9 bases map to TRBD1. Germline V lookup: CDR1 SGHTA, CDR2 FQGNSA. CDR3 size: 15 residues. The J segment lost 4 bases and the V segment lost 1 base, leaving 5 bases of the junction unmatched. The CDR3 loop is CASSLEGQGGYEQYF. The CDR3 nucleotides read TGTGCCAGCAGCTTAGAGGGACAGGGTGGGTACGAGCAGTACTTC.

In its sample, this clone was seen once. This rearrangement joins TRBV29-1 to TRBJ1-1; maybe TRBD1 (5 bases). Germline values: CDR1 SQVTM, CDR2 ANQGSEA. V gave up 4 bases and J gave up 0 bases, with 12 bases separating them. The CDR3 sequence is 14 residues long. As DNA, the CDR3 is TGCAGCGTTGCTCGAACAGGTATGAACACTGAAGCTTTCTTT. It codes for CSVARTGMNTEAFF.